This TCR delta chain is from a study of intestinal T cells in coeliac disease (TCRdb year 2020). Notes on the research overall: Coeliac patients were much younger than controls, with mean ages of around 15 versus 50 years in the TRG cohort. Raised anti-tissue transglutaminase antibodies were present in all coeliac patients in the TRD cohort but in no controls. Duodenal biopsies from some 10 coeliac disease patients and some 10 non-coeliac controls were included in the TCR-delta (TRD) cohort. Duodenal biopsies from 30 to 40 coeliac disease patients and fewer than 25 non-coeliac controls made up a second, larger TCR-gamma (TRG) cohort. Points the paper makes about the study in general: Clustering based on TRG put most of the roughly 54 biopsies (roughly 94%) in the right class, and the reported leave-one-out accuracy was about 87%. Repeated CDR3 amino acid sequences could not be distinguished from PCR duplicates. In training, clustering based on TRD kmers put all 20 or so biopsies in the right class, and the reported leave-one-out accuracy was over 80%. FFPE-derived DNA was found to be relatively degraded, and loss of a proportion of TCR sequences in each sample was likely caused by this degradation. The coeliac group and the control group were significantly different in age, but an analysis split by age did not give significant classification.

The CDR3, from cysteine to phenylalanine, totals 15 residues. Only the CDR3 region is kept as DNA, spanning 45 bases read in frame from base 1. According to the germline V gene, CDR1 reads NSMFDY and CDR2 reads ISSIKDK. The library was prepared using multiplex PCR. TRD repertoires were amplified in bulk from approximately 150 ng of biopsy DNA using the Biomed-2 kit. Purified TRD amplicons were pooled in equal amounts into an approximately 3.6 nM library before sequencing. Sequencing of the TRD libraries was done on an Illumina MiSeq with v3 chemistry and 2 x 300 cycles. Per the authors' processing: FastX discarded any read in which over 10% of nucleotides had a quality score below the third quartile for that patient. Reads were aligned with IMGT/HighV-QUEST to assign V, D and J genes, identify CDR3 regions and assess functionality. After the sequences were translated into amino acids, every sequence predicted to be non-functional was thrown out. CDR3s were split into kmers with and without positional annotation, PCA was performed on kmer frequencies, and samples were clustered using all 1023 combinations of PCs 1-10. Classification was validated by leave-one-out cross-validation, re-optimising parameters on the remaining samples each time. Using the vegan R package, Shannon diversity was calculated from repeated random subsamples whose size matched the lowest read count. TCRdb recomputed clones from the public reads with CATT; identical DNA rows were then combined. For this entry, the V and J calls and clone size follow TCRdb and not the study's own pipeline. The sample yields around 1,500 delta-chain clones; roughly two thirds were counted once. Around 17% of the sample lies in the top ten.

For each case, genomic DNA was extracted from ten 5-um FFPE scrolls with the QIAamp DNA FFPE tissue kit. Fully anonymised formalin-fixed paraffin-embedded duodenal biopsies surplus to diagnostic needs were used to test TCR repertoire-based classification of coeliac disease. On this clone: The clone's antigen remains unknown. This sequence is one base from a far larger clone and is likely a read error. Other DNA sequences in the sample encode the same CDR3.

Material for sequencing was a duodenal biopsy. The TCR was taken from a human donor with celiac disease. The sequence is built from TRAV29/DV5 and TRDJ1, with TRDD3 perhaps the D gene, on 5 matching bases. The DNA sequence is TGTGCGGCAACCGGGGGCGTCGGATACACCGATAAACTCATCTTT. Translated, it gives CAATGGVGYTDKLIF.